This paragraph covers one TCR beta chain sequence. The antigen remains unidentified. Profiling relied on immunoSEQ multiplex PCR, and the TCRdb table lists in-frame clones only, not all of them. Among 300,000 or so clones listed, 88% were seen once. The data were obtained in a study of cytomegalovirus exposure and HLA in healthy donors. Study as a whole: In a later analysis, the 110 or so validation repertoires were reported to have used the same platform as the 600 to 800 first-cohort repertoires.

CDR3 length: 17 amino acids. The germline V and J ends were trimmed by 4 bases and 3 bases, with 21 bases remaining between them. Per germline, CDR1 MGHRA and CDR2 YSYEKL. Study conclusions and caveats: The tendency of first-cohort TCR clusters to co-occur in the roughly 120 validation repertoires was the finding of a later analysis.

The clonotype originates from a man aged 30 to 45 in good health and CMV-seronegative. The sequencing input was PBMCs. The chain combines TRBV4-1 with TRBJ2-5; tentatively, D is TRBD1 (6 bases). The CDR3 here is CASSPGTRTTYKETQYF. The CDR3, as DNA: TGCGCCAGCAGCCCCGGGACAAGGACCACTTATAAAGAGACCCAGTACTTC.